Below, one T cell receptor beta chain is given with its context. Its antigen is currently unknown. The V and J ends lost 4 bases and 1 base respectively, with 9 bases between them. There are 13 residues in the CDR3. Looked up from germline, CDR1 is SGHTS and CDR2 is YDEGEE. Documented time point: new active TB diagnosis, blood taken before or within 7 days of starting treatment. Unsorted cryopreserved PBMC were sequenced, averaging roughly 100,000 T cells per clinical donor. The data were obtained in a study of T cells in tuberculosis. Study as a whole: A South African cohort included IGRA-negative adolescents, latently infected IGRA-positive adolescents and adults with active tuberculosis. PBMC were archived before or within 7 days of starting treatment.

Study-wide points: GEM motif frequencies gave over 55% accuracy; the GMM repertoire gave roughly 87%.

Sequenced by immunoSEQ multiplex PCR; TCRdb stores in-frame clones only, minus some. The sample includes approximately 40,000 clones, approximately 93% of them seen just once. The sample was PBMCs, taken at tuberculosis diagnosis. This clonotype was obtained from an adult with tuberculosis. J is TRBJ2-7 and V is TRBV5-8, with D unresolved. CDR3 sequence: CASSRTESYEQYF. The CDR3 DNA reads TGTGCCAGCAGCCGCACGGAGTCCTACGAGCAGTACTTC.